These 22 T cell receptor beta chains were all obtained from the same sample, sequenced in a study of T cell responses to AZD1222 COVID-19 vaccine. Some clones are missing from TCRdb's copy, which holds only in-frame ones; the method was immunoSEQ multiplex PCR. The repertoire includes 150,000 or so clones, over 75% of them detected once, and under 1.5% sits in the top ten. Material: peripheral blood, obtained on day 0 of AZD1222 vaccination. These TCRs come from an adult in good health.

This chain uses TRBV19 with TRBJ2-2, with D possibly TRBD2 on 6 matching bases. There are 15 residues in the CDR3. V was clipped by 3 bases and J by 3 bases, with 11 bases between them. Germline V gene data show CDR1 as LNHDA and CDR2 as SQIVND (reference sequence). CDR3 coding DNA: TGTGCCAGTAGTATGAGGAGGGTGGACACCGGGGAGCTGTTTTTT. The encoded protein is CASSMRRVDTGELFF.

The V call is TRBV7-9, the J call TRBJ2-5; 8 bases agree with TRBD1. The length of the CDR3 is 16 residues. The germline CDR1 and CDR2 sequences are SEHNR and FQNEAQ (reference sequence). The junction had 9 bases not matched to a gene; V was cut back by 5 bases and J by 1 base. CDR3 sequence (DNA): TGTGCCAGCAGCCCCCCGCTCGGGACAGGCCAAGAGACCCAGTACTTC. Amino acid sequence: CASSPPLGTGQETQYF.

The chain links TRBV6-5 to TRBJ1-2, with 7 bases lining up with TRBD1. Per the germline V gene, CDR1 is MNHEY and CDR2 is SVGAGI. This CDR3 comprises 15 residues. V shed 4 bases, J shed 4 bases, and the junction held 9 bases outside the gene matches. The CDR3 DNA is TGTGCCAGCAGTTCAGGGGGGGATCCTCCCTATGGCTACACCTTC. As protein: CASSSGGDPPYGYTF.

The CDR3 DNA sequence: TGTGCCAGTAGGGGGACAGGGGACACTGAAGCTTTCTTT. Translating it yields CASRGTGDTEAFF. This rearrangement joins TRBV19 to TRBJ1-1, with 10 bases identical to TRBD1. The CDR3 contains 13 residues. Trimming cost V 6 bases and J 3 bases; bases outside gene matches: 1. Germline CDR1 and CDR2: LNHDA and SQIVND (reference sequence).

V usage is TRBV6-2 or TRBV6-3 and J usage is TRBJ2-2; possibly TRBD2 for D (5 bases). Germline V gene lookup returns CDR1 MNHEY and CDR2 SVGEGT. The V end lost 2 bases, the J end lost 6 bases, and 25 bases lay between the germline ends. The CDR3 has 19 residues. The CDR3 loop reads CASSYRLPRGLLGPGELFF. In nucleotides, the CDR3 is TGTGCCAGCAGTTACCGGTTACCCCGCGGACTTCTTGGGCCCGGGGAGCTGTTTTTT.

The chain is built from TRBV11-3 and TRBJ2-7; 8 bases map to TRBD2. Germline trimming cut 2 bases from V and 1 base from J; bases unmatched to any gene: 4. The CDR3 runs to 15 residues. Germline CDR1 reads SGHNT; CDR2 reads YENEEA. The CDR3 DNA sequence: TGTGCCAGCAGCTTACGGTTAGCGGGATCCTACGAGCAGTACTTC. This gives the protein CASSLRLAGSYEQYF.

In this sample, this clone turned up once. The chain combines TRBV7-9 with TRBJ1-3; D not certain. Between the trimmed V and J ends, which lost 5 bases and 0 bases, there was a span of 2 bases. This CDR3 has 12 residues. Germline CDR1 reads SEHNR; CDR2 reads FQNEAQ (reference sequence). CDR3: CASSASGNTIYF. In DNA form, the CDR3 reads TGTGCCAGCAGCGCCTCTGGAAACACCATATATTTT. Using reference TRBV7-9 and TRBJ1-3 for the parts outside the CDR3, the full variable domain is DTGVSQNPRHKITKRGQNVTFRCDPISEHNRLYWYRQTLGQGPEFLTYFQNEAQLEKSRLLSDRFSAERPKGSFSTLEIQRTEQGDSAMYLCASSASGNTIYFGEGSWLTVV.

CDR3 in DNA: TGCGCCAGCAGCTTGTCAGGAGCGAACACTGAAGCTTTCTTT. Protein: CASSLSGANTEAFF. V is TRBV5-1 and J is TRBJ1-1; D not certain. The ends were cut back, 1 base at V and 1 base at J, with 8 bases in the middle. Germline V lookup: CDR1 SGHRS, CDR2 YFSETQ. This CDR3 is 14 amino acids long.

The rearrangement links TRBV5-1 to TRBJ2-6; maybe TRBD1 (5 bases). The V end lost 0 bases, the J end lost 4 bases, and 11 bases lay between the germline ends. The germline CDR1 and CDR2 sequences are SGHRS and YFSETQ. CDR3 size: 16 residues. The CDR3 DNA is TGCGCCAGCAGCTTGGGGCAGGGTGCCGGGGCCAACGTCCTGACTTTC. As protein: CASSLGQGAGANVLTF.

V usage is TRBV12-3 or TRBV12-4 and J usage is TRBJ1-3; D is possibly TRBD1 (5 bases). CDR3 length: 13 residues. The germline V and J ends were trimmed by 1 base and 6 bases, with 7 bases remaining between them. CDR3 in DNA: TGTGCCAGCAGTTTAGGACAGCCAAACACCATATATTTT. The encoded protein is CASSLGQPNTIYF.

V is TRBV10-3 and J is TRBJ2-1; 11 positions agree with TRBD2. V shed 2 bases and J 4 bases; nucleotides not matched to a gene: 1. This CDR3 contains 15 residues. The germline V gene has CDR1 ENHRY and CDR2 SYGVKD. The CDR3 loop reads CAISEGTSGYNEQFF. CDR3 sequence (DNA): TGTGCCATCAGTGAGGGGACTAGCGGTTACAATGAGCAGTTCTTC.

This chain's CDR3 is CASSRDRAQETQYF. The CDR3 DNA reads TGTGCCAGCAGCCGGGACAGGGCCCAAGAGACCCAGTACTTC. The chain links TRBV11-3 to TRBJ2-5; 9 bases are shared with TRBD1. CDR1 SGHNT and CDR2 YENEEA come from the germline V gene. V lost 5 bases and J lost 1; bases outside the gene matches: 2. CDR3 length: 14 amino acids.

The chain recombines TRBV12-5 with TRBJ1-5, with 10 positions matching TRBD1. This CDR3 has 15 amino acids. Germline-derived CDR1 and CDR2 are LGHNT and FRNRAP. Unmatched junction bases numbered 5, after V lost 5 bases and J lost 4 bases. CDR3 sequence reads: CASGPGQGPNQPQHF. The CDR3 coding sequence is TGTGCTAGTGGTCCGGGACAGGGGCCTAATCAGCCCCAGCATTTT.

The chain has TRBV29-1 and TRBJ1-2; no clear D gene. The CDR3 totals 13 residues. Germline assignment: CDR1 SQVTM and CDR2 ANQGSEA. The ends were cut back, 1 base at V and 7 bases at J, with 13 bases in the middle. The CDR3 loop reads CSVEVAGFGGYTF. CDR3 nucleotides: TGCAGCGTTGAAGTGGCCGGGTTTGGTGGCTACACCTTC.

The V call is TRBV4-3, the J call TRBJ1-4, with 9 bases identical to TRBD1. CDR1 is LGHNA and CDR2 is YSLEER in the germline V gene. V lost 1 base and J lost 0; bases outside the gene matches: 0. The CDR3 sequence is 16 residues long. CDR3 bases: TGCGCCAGCAGCCAAGGACAGGGGGCAACTAATGAAAAACTGTTTTTT. Translating gives CASSQGQGATNEKLFF.

CDR3 nucleotides: TGTGCCACCCGACAGCGCCCATCTGGCTACACCTTC. Protein product: CATRQRPSGYTF. The V and J genes are TRBV24-1 and TRBJ1-2; a possible D gene is TRBD1 (5 bases). Germline V gene lookup returns CDR1 KGHDR and CDR2 SFDVKD. The CDR3 is 12 amino acids. Trimming removed 9 bases at V and 7 bases at J, with 14 bases between.

This rearrangement joins TRBV3-1 (or the pseudogene TRBV3-2) to TRBJ1-4; perhaps TRBD1 as D (6 bases). Trimming shortened V by 4 bases and J by 3 bases, and 12 bases separated the two germline ends. CDR3 size: 15 residues. The germline V gene has CDR1 LGHDT and CDR2 YNNKEL (reference sequence). This CDR3 reads CASSPTGSSNEKLFF. CDR3 nucleotides: TGTGCCAGCAGCCCAACAGGGTCGTCTAATGAAAAACTGTTTTTT.

This clone has only one observation. The chain recombines TRBV24-1 with TRBJ2-5; possibly TRBD2 for D (6 bases). CDR3 length equals 17 residues. Trimming shortened V by 4 bases and J by 1 base, and 18 bases separated the two germline ends. Germline assignment: CDR1 KGHDR and CDR2 SFDVKD. CDR3 bases: TGTGCCACCAGTGAGCCCCGACTAGAACCCCGCCAAGAGACCCAGTACTTC. Amino acid sequence: CATSEPRLEPRQETQYF.

This chain connects TRBV4-3 to TRBJ2-7; D is possibly TRBD2 (5 bases). The CDR3 runs 15 residues. Germline assignment: CDR1 LGHNA and CDR2 YSLEER. The ends were cut back, 1 base at V and 2 bases at J, with 12 bases in the middle. The CDR3, as DNA: TGCGCCAGCAGCCAAGTTGACGGAGGAACCTACGAGCAGTACTTC. Translating gives CASSQVDGGTYEQYF.

As DNA, the CDR3 is TGTGCCAGCAGCCCTAGCGGGGGGTACACCGGGGAGCTGTTTTTT. Protein product: CASSPSGGYTGELFF. This chain uses TRBV4-2 with TRBJ2-2; 11 bases are shared with TRBD2. With 4 bases clipped from V and 3 bases from J, the junction kept 1 base outside the gene matches. The CDR3 sequence is 15 residues long. Germline CDR1 and CDR2: LGHNA and YNFKEQ.

The chain combines TRBV7-2 with TRBJ2-3, with D possibly being TRBD2 (5 bases). The V and J ends lost 5 bases and 8 bases respectively, with 14 bases between them. CDR1 and CDR2 from the germline V gene are SGHTA and FQGNSA. This CDR3 contains 13 residues. The CDR3 nucleotides are TGTGCCAGCAGCCCCGGATGGGCGGGTACGCAGTATTTT. Translating gives CASSPGWAGTQYF.

The gene calls are TRBV19 and TRBJ2-2; 11 bases are shared with TRBD2. V trimming: 6 bases; J trimming: 6 bases; junction bases outside the gene matches: 6. CDR1 is LNHDA and CDR2 is SQIVND in the germline V gene (reference sequence). The CDR3 runs to 15 residues. The CDR3: CASRGLAAVSGELFF. Here the CDR3 DNA reads TGTGCCAGTAGGGGACTAGCGGCCGTATCCGGGGAGCTGTTTTTT.